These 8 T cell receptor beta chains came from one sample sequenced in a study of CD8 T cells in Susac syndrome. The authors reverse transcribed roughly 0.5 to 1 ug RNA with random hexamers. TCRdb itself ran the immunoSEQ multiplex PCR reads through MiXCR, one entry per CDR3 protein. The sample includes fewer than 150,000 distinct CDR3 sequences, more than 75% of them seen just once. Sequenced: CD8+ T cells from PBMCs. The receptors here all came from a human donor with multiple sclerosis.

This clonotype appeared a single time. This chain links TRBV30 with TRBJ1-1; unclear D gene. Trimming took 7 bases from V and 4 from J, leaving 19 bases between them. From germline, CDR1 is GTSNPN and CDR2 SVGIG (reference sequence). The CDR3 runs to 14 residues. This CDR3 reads CASSAPGSRTEAFF. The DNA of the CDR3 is TGTGCCTCCTCCGCTCCCGGGTCCCGCACTGAAGCTTTCTTT.

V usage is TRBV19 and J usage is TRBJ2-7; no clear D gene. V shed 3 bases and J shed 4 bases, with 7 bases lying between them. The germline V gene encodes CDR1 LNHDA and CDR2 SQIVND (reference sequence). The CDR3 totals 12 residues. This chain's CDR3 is CASSIDGYEQYF. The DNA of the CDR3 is TGTGCCAGTAGTATCGACGGTTACGAGCAGTACTTC.

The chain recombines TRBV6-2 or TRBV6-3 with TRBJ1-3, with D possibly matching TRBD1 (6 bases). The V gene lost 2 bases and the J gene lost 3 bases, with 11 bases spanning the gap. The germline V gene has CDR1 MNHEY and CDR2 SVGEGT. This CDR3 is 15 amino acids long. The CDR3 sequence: CASSYTGTFGNTIYF. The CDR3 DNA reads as TGTGCCAGCAGTTACACCGGGACATTTGGAAACACCATATATTTT.

In nucleotides, the CDR3 is TGCAGTGCTAGCGCTATGGCTAGCGGAGACCAAGAGACCCAGTACTTC. It translates to CSASAMASGDQETQYF. The rearrangement links TRBV20-1 to TRBJ2-5, with 7 bases that match TRBD2. This CDR3 spans 16 amino acids. The V gene's germline CDR1 is DFQATT and CDR2 SNEGSKA (reference sequence). J was trimmed by 0 bases and V by 3 bases; bases with no gene match: 10.

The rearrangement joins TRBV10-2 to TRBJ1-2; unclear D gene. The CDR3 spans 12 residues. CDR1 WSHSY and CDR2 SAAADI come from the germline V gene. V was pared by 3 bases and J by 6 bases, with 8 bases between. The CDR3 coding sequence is TGCGCCAGCAGTGATTATCTCGATGGCTACACCTTC. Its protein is CASSDYLDGYTF.

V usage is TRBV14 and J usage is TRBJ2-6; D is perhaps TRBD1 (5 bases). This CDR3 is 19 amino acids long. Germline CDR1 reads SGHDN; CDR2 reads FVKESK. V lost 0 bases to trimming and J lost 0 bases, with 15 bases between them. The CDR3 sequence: CASSQEQQDSLSGANVLTF. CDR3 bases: TGTGCCAGCAGCCAAGAACAACAAGACAGCCTCTCTGGGGCCAACGTCCTGACTTTC. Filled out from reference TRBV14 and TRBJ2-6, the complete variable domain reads EAGVTQFPSHSVIEKGQTVTLRCDPISGHDNLYWYRRVMGKEIKFLLHFVKESKQDESGMPNNRFLAERTGGTYSTLKVQPAELEDSGVYFCASSQEQQDSLSGANVLTFGAGSRLTVL.

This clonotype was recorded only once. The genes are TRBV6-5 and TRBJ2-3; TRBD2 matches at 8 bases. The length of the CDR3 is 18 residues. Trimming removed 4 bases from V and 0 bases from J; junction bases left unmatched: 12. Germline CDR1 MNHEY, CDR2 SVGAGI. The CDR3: CASSFSHGRELSTDTQYF. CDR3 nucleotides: TGTGCCAGCAGTTTCTCCCACGGGAGGGAATTGAGCACAGATACGCAGTATTTT.

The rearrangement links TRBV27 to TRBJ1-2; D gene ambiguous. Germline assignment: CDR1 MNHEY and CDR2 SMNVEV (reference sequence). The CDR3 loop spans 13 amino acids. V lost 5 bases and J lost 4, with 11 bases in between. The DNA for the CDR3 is TGTGCCAGCAGTAATGACATGGGCTATGGCTACACCTTC. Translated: CASSNDMGYGYTF.